The 32 T cell receptor beta chains below all came from one sample that was sequenced in a study of graft-versus-host responses after intestinal transplantation. Produced via immunoSEQ multiplex PCR; TCRdb's table is partial and in-frame only. The sample lists more than 5,000 clones; approximately 89% were seen once. The sequencing here drew on PBMCs, taken around 80 days after transplant. All receptors derive from a human patient who received an intestinal transplant, so some T cells may come from the graft donor.

The chain uses TRBV5-1 and TRBJ1-1; D is possibly TRBD1 (5 bases). This CDR3 region has 13 residues. Germline V CDR1 and CDR2: SGHRS, YFSETQ. V lost 7 bases, J lost 8 bases, and 18 bases lay in between. The DNA for the CDR3 is TGCGCCAGCCGGGGACCGGACCTACCAGAAGCTTTCTTT. Residues: CASRGPDLPEAFF.

The chain has TRBV5-1 and TRBJ1-1; a possible D gene is TRBD1 (6 bases). The CDR3 consists of 13 residues. Germline V CDR1 and CDR2: SGHRS, YFSETQ. Trimming pared 3 bases from V and 4 bases from J, leaving 10 bases between. CDR3 nucleotides: TGCGCCAGCAGCTCACAGGGTGCCACTGAAGCTTTCTTT. This translates into CASSSQGATEAFF. The complete variable domain, with remaining parts taken from reference TRBV5-1 and TRBJ1-1, reads KAGVTQTPRYLIKTRGQQVTLSCSPISGHRSVSWYQQTPGQGLQFLFEYFSETQRNKGNFPGRFSGRQFSNSRSEMNVSTLELGDSALYLCASSSQGATEAFFGQGTRLTVV.

The chain recombines TRBV27 with TRBJ1-5; 7 bases are a match to TRBD1. The germline V gene encodes CDR1 MNHEY and CDR2 SMNVEV (reference sequence). Germline trimming cut 6 bases from V and 6 bases from J; bases unmatched to any gene: 5. The CDR3 is 13 amino acids. This CDR3 reads CASSDRVGQPQHF. The CDR3 nucleotides are TGTGCCAGCAGCGACAGGGTTGGTCAGCCCCAGCATTTT.

The chain recombines TRBV14 with TRBJ2-2; no definite D call. The CDR3 has 13 residues. Trimming shortened V by 4 bases and J by 5 bases, and 8 bases separated the two germline ends. Per germline, CDR1 SGHDN and CDR2 FVKESK. In DNA form, the CDR3 reads TGTGCCAGCAGCCCCAGACTTACCGGGGAGCTGTTTTTT. It codes for CASSPRLTGELFF.

This chain joins TRBV7-6 and TRBJ2-1; D possibly corresponds to TRBD2 (6 bases). CDR1 and CDR2 from the germline V gene are SGHVS and FNYEAQ. The CDR3 has 18 residues. Trimming left V 2 bases short and J 0 bases short, with 17 bases between. The CDR3 DNA follows: TGTGCCAGCAGCTTAAAGTCTCGGCTAGCGAACTCCTACAATGAGCAGTTCTTC. This sequence encodes CASSLKSRLANSYNEQFF. Supplemented by reference TRBV7-6 and TRBJ2-1, the full variable domain reads GAGVSQSPRYKVTKRGQDVALRCDPISGHVSLYWYRQALGQGPEFLTYFNYEAQQDKSGLPNDRFSAERPEGSISTLTIQRTEQRDSAMYRCASSLKSRLANSYNEQFFGPGTRLTVL.

V is TRBV13 and J is TRBJ1-5; a possible D gene is TRBD1 (5 bases). V gave up 2 bases and J gave up 0 bases, with 11 bases separating them. Per the germline V gene, CDR1 is PRHDT and CDR2 is FYEKMQ (reference sequence). This CDR3 is built from 16 residues. The CDR3 DNA is TGTGCCAGCAGCTTAAGGGGCGAGAGTAGCAATCAGCCCCAGCATTTT. This gives the protein CASSLRGESSNQPQHF.

V usage is TRBV2 and J usage is TRBJ2-1; D is ambiguous. The CDR3 extends over 15 amino acids. CDR1 is SNHLY and CDR2 is FYNNEI in the germline V gene. The V end was cut by 3 bases, the J end by 5 bases, with 14 bases between. CDR3 residues: CASSEEKRRDNEQFF. CDR3 sequence (DNA): TGTGCCAGCAGTGAGGAGAAACGAAGGGACAATGAGCAGTTCTTC.

The J gene is TRBJ2-2, the V gene TRBV2; 9 nucleotides match TRBD1. Germline V gene data show CDR1 as SNHLY and CDR2 as FYNNEI. The V gene end was trimmed by 0 bases and the J gene end by 4 bases; junction bases not matched to a gene: 3. The CDR3 spans 16 residues. The CDR3 loop is CASSEAWTGVTGELFF. The CDR3 DNA reads TGTGCCAGCAGTGAAGCTTGGACAGGGGTCACCGGGGAGCTGTTTTTT.

The rearrangement links TRBV29-1 to TRBJ1-1; TRBD1 matches 12 bases. V lost 3 bases to trimming and J lost 7 bases; unmatched junction nucleotides: 3. The CDR3 has 13 amino acids. From germline, CDR1 is SQVTM and CDR2 ANQGSEA. This chain's CDR3 is CSVEGTGGLEAFF. The CDR3, as DNA: TGCAGCGTTGAGGGGACAGGGGGCCTTGAAGCTTTCTTT.

The gene calls are TRBV19 and TRBJ2-3; D is perhaps TRBD2 (5 bases). The CDR3 length is 13 residues. Trimming took off 3 bases at V and 1 base at J, with 5 bases between the two ends. Germline V gene data show CDR1 as LNHDA and CDR2 as SQIVND (reference sequence). The CDR3 DNA follows: TGTGCCAGTAGTATGGAGGGCACAGATACGCAGTATTTT. Its translation: CASSMEGTDTQYF.

The rearrangement uses TRBV27 and TRBJ1-6; 10 bases align to TRBD1. From germline, CDR1 is MNHEY and CDR2 SMNVEV (reference sequence). The CDR3 is made up of 17 amino acids. V trimming: 1 base; J trimming: 10 bases; junction bases outside the gene matches: 10. The CDR3 sequence: CASSLYTTGGVESPLHF. The CDR3 region has the DNA TGTGCCAGCAGTTTATACACGACAGGGGGCGTTGAATCACCCCTCCACTTT.

This chain joins TRBV11-1 and TRBJ2-1; possibly TRBD1 or TRBD2 for D (5 bases each). V was shortened by 4 bases and J by 6 bases, with 13 bases between the two germline ends. Per germline, CDR1 SGHAT and CDR2 FQDESV (reference sequence). CDR3 length equals 14 residues. CDR3 amino acids: CASSSGRTLNEQFF. The DNA of the CDR3 is TGTGCCAGCAGCTCGGGACGGACTCTCAATGAGCAGTTCTTC. Looking up the rest from reference TRBV11-1 and TRBJ2-1 gives the full variable domain: EAEVAQSPRYKITEKSQAVAFWCDPISGHATLYWYRQILGQGPELLVQFQDESVVDDSQLPKDRFSAERLKGVDSTLKIQPAELGDSAMYLCASSSGRTLNEQFFGPGTRLTVL.

Regarding this clone: Germline is not matched at one junction end, which may reflect a read error. The sample has other DNA sequences that encode this CDR3 too. The chain has TRBV4-2 and TRBJ2-2; maybe TRBD2 (6 bases). CDR1 is LGHNA and CDR2 is YNFKEQ in the germline V gene. The CDR3 spans 16 residues. In DNA form, the CDR3 reads TGTGCCAGTAGCCAAGAATTCGGGGGACCCACCGGGGAGCTGTTTTTT. Translation gives CASSQEFGGPTGELFF.

The V call is TRBV6-6, the J call TRBJ2-7, with D tentatively TRBD1 (5 bases). The CDR3 covers 13 residues. The ends were cut back, 2 bases at V and 6 bases at J, with 11 bases in the middle. CDR1 and CDR2 (germline): MNHNY, SVGAGI (reference sequence). The CDR3 here is CASSYGQGREQYF. The CDR3 DNA is TGTGCCAGCAGTTACGGGCAGGGTCGCGAGCAGTACTTC.

The chain joins TRBV4-3 to TRBJ1-2, with unresolved D. The CDR3 contains 13 residues. Trimming took off 0 bases at V and 6 bases at J, with 8 bases between the two ends. The V gene's germline CDR1 is LGHNA and CDR2 YSLEER. The chain's CDR3 is CASSQDGRNGYTF. The CDR3 DNA reads TGCGCCAGCAGCCAAGATGGGAGGAATGGCTACACCTTC.

This clone was counted a single time. The CDR3 protein is CASSVTGTVEAFF. The CDR3 coding sequence is TGTGCCAGCAGCGTGACCGGGACGGTTGAAGCTTTCTTT. The chain couples TRBV9 to TRBJ1-1, with D perhaps TRBD1 (5 bases). The CDR3 covers 13 residues. The germline gives CDR1 SGDLS, CDR2 YYNGEE. Trimming stripped 2 bases from V and 7 bases from J, with 12 bases between.

This clone has only a few counts. The rearrangement links TRBV11-2 to TRBJ2-7; 9 bases line up with TRBD1. Germline V gives CDR1 SGHAT, CDR2 FQNNGV. J lost 4 bases, V lost 6 bases, and 13 bases had no gene match. The CDR3 has 16 amino acids. The CDR3 DNA is TGTGCCAGCAGGTTCCGACCAGGGACAGGGATTTACGAGCAGTACTTC. Translating it yields CASRFRPGTGIYEQYF.

The chain employs TRBV14 and TRBJ1-2; unclear D gene. The V gene's germline CDR1 is SGHDN and CDR2 FVKESK. Trimming took off 1 base at V and 7 bases at J, with 10 bases between the two ends. The CDR3 sequence is 13 residues long. CDR3 residues: CASSQVGSFGYTF. The CDR3 DNA follows: TGTGCCAGCAGCCAAGTGGGCTCCTTTGGCTACACCTTC. Full variable domain (missing parts from reference TRBV14 and TRBJ1-2): EAGVTQFPSHSVIEKGQTVTLRCDPISGHDNLYWYRRVMGKEIKFLLHFVKESKQDESGMPNNRFLAERTGGTYSTLKVQPAELEDSGVYFCASSQVGSFGYTFGSGTRLTVV.

This clone is a singleton in its sample. The chain has TRBV28 and TRBJ2-1; D might be TRBD2 (6 bases). V was shortened by 3 bases and J by 7 bases, with 13 bases between the two germline ends. The CDR3 has 14 amino acids. Germline V gene sequence: CDR1 MDHEN, CDR2 SYDVKM. For the CDR3, the DNA is TGTGCCAGCAGTTTGCGGGAACAGAGTAATGAGCAGTTCTTC. It translates to CASSLREQSNEQFF.

The gene calls are TRBV13 and TRBJ1-1, with TRBD1 identical over 9 bases. The CDR3 is 16 amino acids. Germline values: CDR1 PRHDT, CDR2 FYEKMQ (reference sequence). V shed 6 bases, J shed 7 bases, and the junction held 15 bases outside the gene matches. The CDR3 is CASSTRTGEKGVEAFF. The CDR3, as DNA: TGTGCCAGCAGTACGCGGACAGGGGAGAAAGGGGTTGAAGCTTTCTTT.

The V gene is TRBV6-5, the J gene TRBJ2-1, with unresolved D. Germline CDR1 and CDR2: MNHEY and SVGAGI. Trimming removed 5 bases at V and 7 bases at J, with 6 bases between. The CDR3 is made up of 11 amino acids. The CDR3 region is CASSQGNEQFF. CDR3 sequence (DNA): TGTGCCAGCAGTCAAGGTAATGAGCAGTTCTTC.

The genes are TRBV19 and TRBJ1-5, with D uncertain. With 6 bases removed from V and 9 bases from J, the gap between germline ends came to 21 bases. The CDR3 covers 15 residues. The germline gives CDR1 LNHDA, CDR2 SQIVND (reference sequence). The CDR3 sequence: CASSHYPALQAPQHF. DNA for the CDR3: TGTGCCAGTAGCCATTATCCCGCCTTGCAGGCGCCCCAGCATTTT.

The chain recombines TRBV6-1 with TRBJ1-4, with 11 bases aligning to TRBD1. J gave up 7 bases and V 2 bases, and 6 bases lay outside the gene matches. Germline lookup yields CDR1 MNHNS and CDR2 SASEGT. The CDR3 is 16 amino acids. The DNA of the CDR3 is TGTGCCAGCAGTGAAATGGTGGGGACAGGGGGTGAAAAACTGTTTTTT. Protein: CASSEMVGTGGEKLFF.

This clone came up once. The chain carries TRBV28 and TRBJ2-5; 7 positions match TRBD1. The trim removed 4 bases at V and 5 bases at J, leaving 7 bases unmatched. The CDR3 sequence is 14 residues long. Germline V CDR1 and CDR2: MDHEN, SYDVKM. For the CDR3, the DNA is TGTGCCAGCAGTTCGTTAGGGGGCGGGGAGACCCAGTACTTC. It codes for CASSSLGGGETQYF. The full variable domain, in which reference TRBV28 and TRBJ2-5 provide the parts outside the CDR3, is DVKVTQSSRYLVKRTGEKVFLECVQDMDHENMFWYRQDPGLGLRLIYFSYDVKMKEKGDIPEGYSVSREKKERFSLILESASTNQTSMYLCASSSLGGGETQYFGPGTRLLVL.

This clone was observed a single time. This chain uses TRBV23-1 with TRBJ1-2; the match to TRBD1 covers 7 bases. TRBV23-1 qualifies as an ORF whose function is uncertain. J lost 3 bases, V lost 6 bases, and 10 bases had no gene match. The CDR3 has 15 residues. CDR3 in DNA: TGCGCCAGCAGGGATGACAGGGACCATGACTATGGCTACACCTTC. It encodes CASRDDRDHDYGYTF.

This clone was recorded only once. The V call is TRBV4-1, the J call TRBJ2-5; D is undetermined. Trimming shortened V by 3 bases and J by 2 bases, and 4 bases separated the two germline ends. The germline V gene encodes CDR1 MGHRA and CDR2 YSYEKL. There are 12 residues in the CDR3. The CDR3 region has the DNA TGCGCCAGCAGCCACCTACAAGAGACCCAGTACTTC. It is translated as CASSHLQETQYF.

The rearrangement uses TRBV7-8 and TRBJ2-1; D not resolved. Germline loops: CDR1 SGHVS, CDR2 FQNEAQ. The ends were cut back, 0 bases at V and 9 bases at J, with 6 bases in the middle. CDR3 size: 12 residues. The CDR3 nucleotides read TGTGCCAGCAGCTTAGCGGGGTCTGAGCAGTTCTTC. It encodes CASSLAGSEQFF.

Here the CDR3 DNA reads TGTGCCAGCAGTCTTATTGCAACTAATGAAAAACTGTTTTTT. Amino acid sequence: CASSLIATNEKLFF. This chain uses TRBV5-6 with TRBJ1-4; D is unclear. In germline, CDR1 is SGHDT, CDR2 YYEEEE. The CDR3 runs to 14 residues. Trimming shortened V by 5 bases and J by 0 bases, and 8 bases separated the two germline ends.

The chain employs TRBV6-6 and TRBJ2-7, with 12 bases lining up with TRBD2. Germline V gives CDR1 MNHNY, CDR2 SVGAGI (reference sequence). CDR3 length: 16 residues. V was clipped by 4 bases and J by 4 bases; unmatched bases: 8. The CDR3 DNA follows: TGTGCCAGCAGTTCACCCAGAGGGACTAGCGGGTACGAGCAGTACTTC. Translated, it gives CASSSPRGTSGYEQYF.

V and J are TRBV5-6 and TRBJ2-3, with D possibly called TRBD1 or TRBD2 (6 bases each). Germline CDR1 is SGHDT and CDR2 is YYEEEE. The V and J ends lost 0 bases and 4 bases respectively, with 18 bases between them. The CDR3 sequence is 17 residues long. The CDR3 reads CASSLAVSGAFADTQYF. As DNA, the CDR3 is TGTGCCAGCAGCTTGGCCGTTTCGGGGGCGTTCGCAGATACGCAGTATTTT.

V usage is TRBV30 and J usage is TRBJ1-2; D is uncertain. CDR1 is GTSNPN, CDR2 SVGIG, per germline (reference sequence). This CDR3 is 12 amino acids long. V lost 5 bases, J lost 2 bases, and 9 bases lay in between. DNA for the CDR3: TGTGCCTGGGGTCCAGTAAACTATGGCTACACCTTC. It codes for CAWGPVNYGYTF.

The V call is TRBV7-8, the J call TRBJ2-1; 9 bases align to TRBD1. J gave up 2 bases and V 2 bases, and 10 bases lay outside the gene matches. The CDR3 spans 18 residues. Germline V gives CDR1 SGHVS, CDR2 FQNEAQ. The CDR3 nucleotides read TGTGCCAGCAGCTTAAGGGACAGGGATATGACGGCCTACAATGAGCAGTTCTTC. This codes for CASSLRDRDMTAYNEQFF.